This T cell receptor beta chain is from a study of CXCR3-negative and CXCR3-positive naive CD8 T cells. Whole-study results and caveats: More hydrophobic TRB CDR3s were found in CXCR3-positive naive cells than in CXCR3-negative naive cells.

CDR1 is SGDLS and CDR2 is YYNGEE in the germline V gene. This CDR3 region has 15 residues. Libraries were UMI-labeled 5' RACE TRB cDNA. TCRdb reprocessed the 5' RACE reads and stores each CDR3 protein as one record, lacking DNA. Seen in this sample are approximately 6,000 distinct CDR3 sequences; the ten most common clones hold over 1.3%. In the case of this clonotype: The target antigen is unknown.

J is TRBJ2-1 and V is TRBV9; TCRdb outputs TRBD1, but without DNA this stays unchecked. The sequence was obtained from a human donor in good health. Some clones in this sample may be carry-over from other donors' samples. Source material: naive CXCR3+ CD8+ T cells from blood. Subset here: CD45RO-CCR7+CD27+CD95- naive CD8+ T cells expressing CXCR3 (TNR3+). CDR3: CASSVAGAPANEQFF.